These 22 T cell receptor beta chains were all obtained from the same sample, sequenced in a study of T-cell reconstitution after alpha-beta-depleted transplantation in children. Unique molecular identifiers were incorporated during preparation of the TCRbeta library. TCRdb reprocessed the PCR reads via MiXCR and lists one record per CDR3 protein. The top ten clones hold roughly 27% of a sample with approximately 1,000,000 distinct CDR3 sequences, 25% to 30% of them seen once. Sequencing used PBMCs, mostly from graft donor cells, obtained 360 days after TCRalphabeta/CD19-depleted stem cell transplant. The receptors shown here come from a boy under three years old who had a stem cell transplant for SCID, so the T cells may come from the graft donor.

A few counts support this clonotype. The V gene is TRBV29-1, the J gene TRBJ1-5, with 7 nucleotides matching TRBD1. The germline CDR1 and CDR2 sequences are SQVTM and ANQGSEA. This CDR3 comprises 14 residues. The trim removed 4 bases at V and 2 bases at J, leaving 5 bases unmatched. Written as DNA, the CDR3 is TGCAGCGTTGCGACAGGGAGGGGCAATCAGCCCCAGCATTTT. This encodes CSVATGRGNQPQHF. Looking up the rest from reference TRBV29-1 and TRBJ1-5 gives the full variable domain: SAVISQKPSRDICQRGTSLTIQCQVDSQVTMMFWYRQQPGQSLTLIATANQGSEATYESGFVIDKFPISRPNLTFSTLTVSNMSPEDSSIYLCSVATGRGNQPQHFGDGTRLSIL.

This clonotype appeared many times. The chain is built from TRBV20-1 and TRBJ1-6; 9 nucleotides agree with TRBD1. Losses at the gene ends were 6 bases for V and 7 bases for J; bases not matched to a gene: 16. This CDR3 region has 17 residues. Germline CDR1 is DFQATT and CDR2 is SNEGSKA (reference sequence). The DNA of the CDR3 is TGCAGTGCCGGGACAGGGATCTTTAATGCCAAAAATTCACCCCTCCACTTT. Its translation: CSAGTGIFNAKNSPLHF.

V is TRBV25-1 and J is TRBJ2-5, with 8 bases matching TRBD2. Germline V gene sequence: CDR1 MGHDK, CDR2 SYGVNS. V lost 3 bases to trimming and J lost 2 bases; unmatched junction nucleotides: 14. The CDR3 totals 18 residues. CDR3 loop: CASSDHPRGGPGQETQYF. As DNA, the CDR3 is TGTGCCAGCAGTGATCATCCCCGGGGGGGCCCGGGACAAGAGACCCAGTACTTC.

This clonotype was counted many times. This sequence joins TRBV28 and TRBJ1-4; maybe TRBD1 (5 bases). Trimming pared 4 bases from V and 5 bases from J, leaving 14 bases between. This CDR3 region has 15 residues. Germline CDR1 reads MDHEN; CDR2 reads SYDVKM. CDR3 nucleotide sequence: TGTGCCAGCAGTTCCTCGACAGCTATGAATGAAAAACTGTTTTTT. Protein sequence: CASSSSTAMNEKLFF.

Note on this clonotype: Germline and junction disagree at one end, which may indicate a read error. CDR3 protein: CTSSEAGHEQYF. The CDR3 DNA reads as TGTACCAGCAGTGAAGCTGGGCACGAGCAGTACTTC. The genes are TRBV2 and TRBJ2-7, with D uncertain. From germline, CDR1 is SNHLY and CDR2 FYNNEI. The CDR3 loop spans 12 amino acids. Full variable domain (remainder filled in from reference TRBV2 and TRBJ2-7): EPEVTQTPSHQVTQMGQEVILRCVPISNHLYFYWYRQILGQKVEFLVSFYNNEISEKSEIFDDQFSVERPDGSNFTLKIRSTKLEDSAMYFCTSSEAGHEQYFGPGTRLTVT.

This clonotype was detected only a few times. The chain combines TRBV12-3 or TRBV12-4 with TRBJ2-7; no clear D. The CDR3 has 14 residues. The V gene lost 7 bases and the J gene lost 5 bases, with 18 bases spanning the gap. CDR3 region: CASTLVGSVHEQYF. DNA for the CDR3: TGTGCCAGCACCCTGGTGGGGTCGGTTCACGAGCAGTACTTC.

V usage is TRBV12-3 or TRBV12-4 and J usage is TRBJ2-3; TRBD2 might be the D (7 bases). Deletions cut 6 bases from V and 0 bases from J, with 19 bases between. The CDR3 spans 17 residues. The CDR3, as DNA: TGTGCCAGCAGCCCCTTGGGGGGGCGAAAGAGCACAGATACGCAGTATTTT. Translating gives CASSPLGGRKSTDTQYF.

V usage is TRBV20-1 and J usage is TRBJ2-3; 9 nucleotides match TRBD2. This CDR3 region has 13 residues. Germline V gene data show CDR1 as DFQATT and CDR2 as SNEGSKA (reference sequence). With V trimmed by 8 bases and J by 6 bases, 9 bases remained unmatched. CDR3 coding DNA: TGCAGTCCCTCAGCGGGGGGCTGGGATACGCAGTATTTT. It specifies CSPSAGGWDTQYF.

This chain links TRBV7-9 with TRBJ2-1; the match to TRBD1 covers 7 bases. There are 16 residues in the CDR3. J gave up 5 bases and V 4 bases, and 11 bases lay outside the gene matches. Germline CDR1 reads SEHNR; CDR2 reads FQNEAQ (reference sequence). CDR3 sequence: CASSSGDSQLHNEQFF. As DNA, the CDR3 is TGTGCCAGCAGCTCCGGGGACAGCCAGCTACACAATGAGCAGTTCTTC.

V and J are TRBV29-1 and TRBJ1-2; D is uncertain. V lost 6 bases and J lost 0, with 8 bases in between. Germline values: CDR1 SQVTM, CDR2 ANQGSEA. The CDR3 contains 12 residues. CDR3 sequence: CSVRRANYGYTF. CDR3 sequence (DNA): TGCAGCGTGCGGAGGGCTAACTATGGCTACACCTTC.

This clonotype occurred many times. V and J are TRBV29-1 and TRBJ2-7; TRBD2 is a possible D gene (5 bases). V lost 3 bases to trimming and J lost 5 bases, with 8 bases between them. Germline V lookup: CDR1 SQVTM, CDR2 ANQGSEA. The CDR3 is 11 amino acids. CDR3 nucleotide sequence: TGCAGCGTTGATAGAGGGAACGAGCAGTACTTC. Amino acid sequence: CSVDRGNEQYF.

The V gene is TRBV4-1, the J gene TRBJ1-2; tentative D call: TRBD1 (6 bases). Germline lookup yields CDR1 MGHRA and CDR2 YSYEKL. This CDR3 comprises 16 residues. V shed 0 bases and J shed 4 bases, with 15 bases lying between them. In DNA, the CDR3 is TGCGCCAGCAGCCAAGAGGGGGGGACACCAACCTATGGCTACACCTTC. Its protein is CASSQEGGTPTYGYTF.

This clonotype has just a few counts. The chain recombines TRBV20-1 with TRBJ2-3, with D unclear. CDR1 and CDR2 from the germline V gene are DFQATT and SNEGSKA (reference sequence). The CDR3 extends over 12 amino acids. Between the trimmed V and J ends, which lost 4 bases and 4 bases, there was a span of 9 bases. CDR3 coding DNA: TGCAGTGCTATCTTCGGCGCAGATACGCAGTATTTT. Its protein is CSAIFGADTQYF.

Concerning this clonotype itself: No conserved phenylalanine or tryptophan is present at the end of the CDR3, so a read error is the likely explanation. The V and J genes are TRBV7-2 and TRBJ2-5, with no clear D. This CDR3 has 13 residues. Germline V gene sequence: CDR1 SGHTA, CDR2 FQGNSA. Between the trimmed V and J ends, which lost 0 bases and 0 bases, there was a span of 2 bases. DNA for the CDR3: TGTGCCAGCAGCTTAGCGAACCAAGAGACCCAGTACTAC. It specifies CASSLANQETQYY.

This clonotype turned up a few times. As DNA, the CDR3 is TGCGCCAGCAGCCAACAAGACACAGATACGCAGTATTTT. Protein: CASSQQDTDTQYF. This chain uses TRBV4-1 with TRBJ2-3; unclear D gene. The CDR3 consists of 13 residues. Trimming stripped 2 bases from V and 2 bases from J, with 5 bases between. Germline V gene data show CDR1 as MGHRA and CDR2 as YSYEKL.

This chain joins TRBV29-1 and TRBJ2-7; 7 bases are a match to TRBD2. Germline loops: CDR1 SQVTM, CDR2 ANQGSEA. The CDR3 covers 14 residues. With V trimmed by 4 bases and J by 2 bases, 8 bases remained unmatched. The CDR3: CSVAAGVPPYEQYF. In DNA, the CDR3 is TGCAGCGTTGCGGCGGGGGTCCCCCCCTACGAGCAGTACTTC.

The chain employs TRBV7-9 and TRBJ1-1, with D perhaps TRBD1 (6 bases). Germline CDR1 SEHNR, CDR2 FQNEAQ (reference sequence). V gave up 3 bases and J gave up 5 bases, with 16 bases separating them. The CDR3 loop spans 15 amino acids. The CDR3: CASSFGTGWRTEAFF. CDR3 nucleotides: TGTGCCAGCAGCTTCGGTACAGGGTGGAGAACTGAAGCTTTCTTT.

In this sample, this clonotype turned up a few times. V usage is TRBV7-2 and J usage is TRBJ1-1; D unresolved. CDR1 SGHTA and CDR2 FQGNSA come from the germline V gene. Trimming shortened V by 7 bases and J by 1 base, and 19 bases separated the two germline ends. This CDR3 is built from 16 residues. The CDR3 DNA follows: TGTGCCAGCACCAGCGCGGACGGGTCCTCGAACACTGAAGCTTTCTTT. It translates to CASTSADGSSNTEAFF.

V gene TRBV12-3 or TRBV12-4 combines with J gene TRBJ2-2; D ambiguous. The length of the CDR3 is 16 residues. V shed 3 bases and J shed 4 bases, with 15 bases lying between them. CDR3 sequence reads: CASSLSQSLGTGELFF. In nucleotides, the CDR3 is TGTGCCAGCAGTTTGTCTCAGTCTCTAGGCACCGGGGAGCTGTTTTTT.

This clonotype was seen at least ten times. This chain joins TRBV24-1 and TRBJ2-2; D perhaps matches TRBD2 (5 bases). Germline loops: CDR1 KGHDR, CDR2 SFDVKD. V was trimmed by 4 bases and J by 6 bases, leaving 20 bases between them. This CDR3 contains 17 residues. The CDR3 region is CATSEAGGPRAAGELFF. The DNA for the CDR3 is TGTGCCACCAGTGAGGCCGGAGGACCCCGGGCCGCCGGGGAGCTGTTTTTT.

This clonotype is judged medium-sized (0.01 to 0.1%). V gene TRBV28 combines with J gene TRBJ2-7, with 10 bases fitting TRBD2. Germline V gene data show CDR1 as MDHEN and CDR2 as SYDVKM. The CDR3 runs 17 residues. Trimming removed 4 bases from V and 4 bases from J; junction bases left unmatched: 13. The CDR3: CASSSFILAGNQYEQYF. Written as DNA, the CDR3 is TGTGCCAGCAGTTCCTTTATACTAGCGGGGAACCAGTACGAGCAGTACTTC. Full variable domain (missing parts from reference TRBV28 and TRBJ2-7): DVKVTQSSRYLVKRTGEKVFLECVQDMDHENMFWYRQDPGLGLRLIYFSYDVKMKEKGDIPEGYSVSREKKERFSLILESASTNQTSMYLCASSSFILAGNQYEQYFGPGTRLTVT.

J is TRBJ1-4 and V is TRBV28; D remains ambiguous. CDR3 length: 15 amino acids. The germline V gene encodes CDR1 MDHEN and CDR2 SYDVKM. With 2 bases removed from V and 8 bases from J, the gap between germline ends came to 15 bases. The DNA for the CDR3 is TGTGCCAGCAGTTTAACTGGGATAGGGAAAGAAAAACTGTTTTTT. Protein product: CASSLTGIGKEKLFF.